The 8 T cell receptor beta chains listed next were all sequenced from one sample in a study of T cell responses to AZD1222 COVID-19 vaccine. Only in-frame clones appear in the TCRdb table, and some are missing; sequencing was by immunoSEQ multiplex PCR. The sample holds some 120,000 clones, approximately 85% seen once. The sample in question was peripheral blood, obtained on day 0 of AZD1222 vaccination. The origin of the receptors is an adult in good health.

This chain uses TRBV27 with TRBJ1-2, with a tentative D call TRBD1 (5 bases). The CDR3 totals 15 residues. Trimming took 1 base from V and 2 from J, leaving 11 bases between them. Germline CDR1 reads MNHEY; CDR2 reads SMNVEV (reference sequence). The CDR3 nucleotides are TGTGCCAGCAGTTTATACCCAGGGCCCAACTATGGCTACACCTTC. Protein sequence: CASSLYPGPNYGYTF.

V gene TRBV5-1 combines with J gene TRBJ1-2; no definite D call. Germline-derived CDR1 and CDR2 are SGHRS and YFSETQ. The V end was cut by 0 bases, the J end by 1 base, with 4 bases between. The CDR3 is made up of 13 amino acids. CDR3 protein: CASSLDSNYGYTF. The CDR3 DNA follows: TGCGCCAGCAGCTTGGACAGTAACTATGGCTACACCTTC.

The V and J genes are TRBV18 and TRBJ1-5; 9 positions match TRBD1. Germline V gene lookup returns CDR1 KGHSH and CDR2 LQKENI. V was clipped by 6 bases and J by 7 bases; unmatched bases: 7. The length of the CDR3 is 14 residues. The CDR3 nucleotides read TGTGCCAGCTCGGAGGGACAGGGAGGCCAGCCCCAGCATTTT. Translated, it gives CASSEGQGGQPQHF.

The rearrangement uses TRBV7-3 and TRBJ2-2, with TRBD1 matching 7 bases. V was clipped by 5 bases and J by 4 bases; unmatched bases: 4. Per the germline V gene, CDR1 is SGHTA and CDR2 is FQGTGA. The CDR3 covers 14 residues. The CDR3 nucleotides read TGTGCCAGCAGCAAACAGGGGATCACCGGGGAGCTGTTTTTT. Its protein product is CASSKQGITGELFF.

The chain couples TRBV5-5 to TRBJ2-5; 13 bases line up with TRBD2. Unmatched junction bases numbered 6, after V lost 5 bases and J lost 5 bases. Germline V lookup: CDR1 SGHKS, CDR2 YYEKEE (reference sequence). The CDR3 spans 15 residues. Written as DNA, the CDR3 is TGTGCCAGCAGTTTACTAGCGGGAGGGCGTGAGACCCAGTACTTC. Translated: CASSLLAGGRETQYF.

Only one count was recorded for this clone. This chain joins TRBV6-2 or TRBV6-3 and TRBJ2-7; a possible D gene is TRBD1 (5 bases). V was pared by 6 bases and J by 4 bases, with 10 bases between. The CDR3 has 12 amino acids. CDR1 and CDR2 (germline): MNHEY, SVGEGT. CDR3 in DNA: TGTGCCAGCAGCCAGACAGATTACGAGCAGTACTTC. Encoded protein: CASSQTDYEQYF.

The chain employs TRBV7-3 and TRBJ1-2; 7 bases map to TRBD1. The CDR3 runs to 13 residues. V shed 1 base and J 9 bases; nucleotides not matched to a gene: 5. Germline CDR1 reads SGHTA; CDR2 reads FQGTGA. The CDR3 nucleotides read TGTGCCAGCAGCTTAAGGGAAGGGGGCAGCTACACCTTC. This codes for CASSLREGGSYTF.

The chain has TRBV9 and TRBJ2-5; D is perhaps TRBD1 or TRBD2 (5 bases each). Trimming took off 4 bases at V and 3 bases at J, with 13 bases between the two ends. This CDR3 is 14 amino acids long. In germline, CDR1 is SGDLS, CDR2 YYNGEE. The CDR3 DNA reads as TGTGCCAGCAGCCTCGGGACGACCAAAGAGACCCAGTACTTC. This translates into CASSLGTTKETQYF.